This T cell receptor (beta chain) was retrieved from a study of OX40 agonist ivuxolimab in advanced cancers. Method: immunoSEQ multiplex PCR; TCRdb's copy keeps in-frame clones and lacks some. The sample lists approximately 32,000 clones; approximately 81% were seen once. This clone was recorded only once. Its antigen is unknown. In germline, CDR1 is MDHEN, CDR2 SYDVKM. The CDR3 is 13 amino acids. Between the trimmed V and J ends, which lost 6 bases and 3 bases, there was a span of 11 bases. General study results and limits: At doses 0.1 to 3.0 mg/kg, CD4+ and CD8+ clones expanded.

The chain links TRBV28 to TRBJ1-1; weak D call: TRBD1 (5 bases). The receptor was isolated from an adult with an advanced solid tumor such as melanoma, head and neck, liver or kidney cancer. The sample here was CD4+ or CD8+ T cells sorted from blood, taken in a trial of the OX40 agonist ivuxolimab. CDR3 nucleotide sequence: TGTGCCAGCAGGCTATCAGGGTACACTGAAGCTTTCTTT. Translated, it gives CASRLSGYTEAFF. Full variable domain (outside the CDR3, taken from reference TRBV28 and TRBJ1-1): DVKVTQSSRYLVKRTGEKVFLECVQDMDHENMFWYRQDPGLGLRLIYFSYDVKMKEKGDIPEGYSVSREKKERFSLILESASTNQTSMYLCASRLSGYTEAFFGQGTRLTVV.